This TCR beta chain originates from a study of regulatory T cells in long-lasting Graves disease. Study conclusions and caveats: Sampling was limited to peripheral blood rather than thyroid tissue. Persistent patients shared some 2,500 public clonotypes among themselves. Newly diagnosed patients shared fewer, at some 900. Persistent cases of Graves' showed reduced TCR diversity relative to newly diagnosed patients.

Arm-PCR of CDR3 regions and iRepertoire HTBI primers were used to build TCR beta libraries. TCRdb called the multiplex PCR reads again in MiXCR, with one record for every CDR3 protein. Of approximately 300,000 distinct CDR3 sequences in the sample, 15% to 20% are singletons; the top ten hold less than 45%. As for time point: newly diagnosed GD, antithyroid drugs for less than 3 months. With RNA extracted from PBMCs as input, the TCR library was made. On this clonotype itself: Antigen: not known.

The V gene lost 6 bases and the J gene lost 5 bases, with 14 bases spanning the gap. The length of the CDR3 is 13 residues. Germline CDR1 and CDR2: MNHEY and SMNVEV (reference sequence). Sequencing used peripheral blood mononuclear cells (PBMCs), obtained at new diagnosis, from a patient treated with antithyroid drugs. This chain links TRBV27 with TRBJ2-7; tentative D call: TRBD1 (5 bases). The TCR originated in a female donor with Graves disease. In DNA form, the CDR3 reads TGTGCCAGCAGCCGGACATCGATCCACGAGCAGTACTTC. Its translation: CASSRTSIHEQYF.